These T cell receptor beta chains were read from a single sample in a study of STAT5B mutations in CD4+ large granular lymphocyte leukemia. Clones were read by immunoSEQ multiplex PCR, and TCRdb kept only the in-frame ones, dropping some. The sample yields around 50,000 clones, 65% to 85% seen once. The specimen sequenced was CD4+ T cells from blood buffy coats. The receptors were gathered from a human donor in good health. Each CDR3 is given with its conserved first and last residue. D genes are given only for firm matches. Clone size, where shown, is once, few, many, or a class for clones that have expanded.

. | . | TRBJ2-7 | TRBV5-1 | CASSLSGATSYEQYF | TGCGCCAGCAGCTTGTCGGGGGCCACATCTTACGAGCAGTACTTC
. | . | TRBJ1-4 | TRBV28 | CASLGPRSIEGVTEKLFF | TGTGCCAGCCTCGGGCCCCGGTCCATCGAGGGGGTCACTGAAAAACTGTTTTTT
. | TRBD2 | TRBJ2-2 | TRBV19 | CASRAGTLAFNAGELFF | TGTGCCAGTAGGGCGGGCACACTAGCGTTTAACGCCGGGGAGCTGTTTTTT
. | . | TRBJ1-5 | TRBV2 | CASRQDGNQPQHF | TGTGCCAGCAGGCAGGACGGCAATCAGCCCCAGCATTTT
. | . | TRBJ1-2 | TRBV15 | CATSRDANYGYTF | TGTGCCACCAGCAGGGACGCTAACTATGGCTACACCTTC
few | TRBD1 | TRBJ2-7 | TRBV11-3 | CASSFGTGPGEQYF | TGTGCCAGCAGCTTCGGGACAGGGCCAGGAGAGCAGTACTTC
once | TRBD1 | TRBJ1-1 | TRBV2 | CASRPSQGANTEAFF | TGTGCCAGCAGGCCGTCGCAGGGGGCGAACACTGAAGCTTTCTTT
. | . | TRBJ2-7 | TRBV10-3 | CAISELGPSREQYF | TGTGCCATCAGTGAGTTGGGGCCGTCCCGCGAGCAGTACTTC
. | . | TRBJ2-1 | TRBV6-1 | CASSEVPADNEQFF | TGTGCCAGCAGTGAAGTCCCAGCGGACAATGAGCAGTTCTTC
once | TRBD2 | TRBJ2-2 | TRBV29-1 | CSTRTSVLTGELFF | TGCAGCACGAGGACTAGCGTTCTCACCGGGGAGCTGTTTTTT
. | . | TRBJ2-6 | TRBV6-1 | CASSEQGTGANVLTF | TGTGCCAGCAGTGAACAGGGGACTGGGGCCAACGTCCTGACTTTC
. | . | TRBJ1-6 | TRBV7-3 | CASSLLGINSPLHF | TGTGCCAGCAGCTTACTCGGGATTAATTCACCCCTCCACTTT
. | TRBD1 | TRBJ1-1 | TRBV4-1 | CASSPGQGKNTEAFF | TGCGCCAGCAGCCCGGGACAGGGAAAAAACACTGAAGCTTTCTTT
. | TRBD2 | TRBJ2-5 | TRBV11-2 | CASSLLGSGGKETQYF | TGTGCCAGCAGCTTATTGGGTAGCGGGGGTAAAGAGACCCAGTACTTC
once | . | TRBJ1-1 | TRBV27 | CASSFRGFNTEAFF | TGTGCCAGCAGTTTCAGGGGATTCAACACTGAAGCTTTCTTT
few | TRBD2 | TRBJ2-7 | TRBV6-5 | CASSYYASGSFYEQYF | TGTGCCAGCAGTTACTACGCTAGCGGGAGTTTTTACGAGCAGTACTTC